This T cell receptor (beta chain) was retrieved from a study of blood T cells in healthy people across ages. Whole-study results and caveats: Roughly linear age-related decline in beta diversity appeared, significant by age roughly 40.

Sample-barcoded 5' priming and a J-beta primer mix drove a second PCR of about 6 to 12 cycles. Template switching added a 12-random-nucleotide identifier to every cDNA molecule. TCRdb re-called the 5' RACE reads with MiXCR, one entry per CDR3 protein. The sample lists approximately 2,000,000 distinct CDR3 sequences; about two fifths were seen once. This clonotype was recorded a few times. No antigen is known for it. This CDR3 has 15 residues. The V gene's germline CDR1 is SQVTM and CDR2 ANQGSEA. J was trimmed by 7 bases and V by 2 bases; bases with no gene match: 8. The clonotype originates from a human donor in good health. This chain uses TRBV29-1 with TRBJ2-1; 10 nucleotides match TRBD2. The material sequenced was blood. The CDR3 spells CSVERGSGGINEQFF. The DNA for the CDR3 is TGCAGCGTTGAACGAGGTAGCGGGGGGATAAATGAGCAGTTCTTC.